This record concerns one T cell receptor (beta chain) sequence. This sample is part of a study of blood T cell repertoires in COVID-19. About the research overall: Material from acute and convalescent COVID-19 was sourced from the United States, Italy and Spain. Nucleic acid was either cDNA or gDNA, and it came from T cells, B-cell-depleted T cells, or PBMCs.

Assay: immunoSEQ multiplex PCR; the TCRdb copy retains only in-frame clones and omits some. The data contain about 140,000 clones, approximately 86% of them singletons. Germline values: CDR1 SGHRS, CDR2 YFSETQ. V was shortened by 4 bases and J by 0 bases, with 17 bases between the two germline ends. The CDR3 runs 16 residues. The receptor was derived from a woman aged 55 to 70 with acute or convalescent COVID-19. Sequencing was carried out using peripheral blood. The chain has TRBV5-1 and TRBJ2-7; TRBD1 is a possible D gene (5 bases). This CDR3 reads CASSPPSTESSYEQYF. DNA of the CDR3: TGCGCCAGCAGCCCACCTTCGACAGAGAGCTCCTACGAGCAGTACTTC.